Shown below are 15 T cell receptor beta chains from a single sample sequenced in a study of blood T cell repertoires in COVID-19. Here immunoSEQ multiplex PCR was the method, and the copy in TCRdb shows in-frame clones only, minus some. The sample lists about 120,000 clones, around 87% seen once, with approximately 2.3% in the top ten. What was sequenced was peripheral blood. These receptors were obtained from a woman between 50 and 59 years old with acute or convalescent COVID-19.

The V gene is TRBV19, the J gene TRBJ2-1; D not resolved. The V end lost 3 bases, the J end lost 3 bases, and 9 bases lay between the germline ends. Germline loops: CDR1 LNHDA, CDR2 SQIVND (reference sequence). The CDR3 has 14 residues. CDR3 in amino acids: CASSIQEYYNEQFF. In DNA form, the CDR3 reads TGTGCCAGTAGTATCCAGGAATACTACAATGAGCAGTTCTTC.

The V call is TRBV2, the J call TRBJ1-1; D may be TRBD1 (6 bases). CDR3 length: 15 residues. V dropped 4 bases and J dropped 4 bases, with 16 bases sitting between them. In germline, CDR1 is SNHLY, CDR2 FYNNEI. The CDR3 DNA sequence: TGTGCCAGCAGTGGGGGCCCAGGGGTAGCCACTGAAGCTTTCTTT. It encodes CASSGGPGVATEAFF.

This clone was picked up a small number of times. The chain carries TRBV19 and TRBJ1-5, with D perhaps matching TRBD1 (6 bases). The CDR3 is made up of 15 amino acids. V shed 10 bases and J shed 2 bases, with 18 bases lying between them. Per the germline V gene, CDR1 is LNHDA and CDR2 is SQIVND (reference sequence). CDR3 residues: CATQGGGQGNQPQHF. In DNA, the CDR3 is TGTGCCACCCAAGGCGGGGGCCAGGGCAATCAGCCCCAGCATTTT.

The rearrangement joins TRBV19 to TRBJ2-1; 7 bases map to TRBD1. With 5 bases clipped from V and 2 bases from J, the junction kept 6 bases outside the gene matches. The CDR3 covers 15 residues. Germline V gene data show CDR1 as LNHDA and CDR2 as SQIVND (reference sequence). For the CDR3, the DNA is TGTGCCAGTAGTGCCAACAGGGGCGCCTACAATGAGCAGTTCTTC. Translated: CASSANRGAYNEQFF.

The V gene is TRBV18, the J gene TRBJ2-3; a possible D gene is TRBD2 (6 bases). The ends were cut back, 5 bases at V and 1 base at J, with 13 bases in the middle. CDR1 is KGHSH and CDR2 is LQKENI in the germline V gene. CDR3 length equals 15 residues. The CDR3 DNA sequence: TGTGCCAGCTCAAGCGGACTAAGCGGCACAGATACGCAGTATTTT. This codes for CASSSGLSGTDTQYF.

The CDR3 spells CASSQERGTGPETQYF. In nucleotides, the CDR3 is TGCGCCAGCAGCCAAGAAAGAGGGACAGGGCCAGAGACCCAGTACTTC. The chain employs TRBV4-3 and TRBJ2-5; 9 bases fit TRBD1. The CDR3 loop spans 16 amino acids. The germline CDR1 and CDR2 sequences are LGHNA and YSLEER. V lost 0 bases, J lost 4 bases, and 6 bases stayed unmatched.

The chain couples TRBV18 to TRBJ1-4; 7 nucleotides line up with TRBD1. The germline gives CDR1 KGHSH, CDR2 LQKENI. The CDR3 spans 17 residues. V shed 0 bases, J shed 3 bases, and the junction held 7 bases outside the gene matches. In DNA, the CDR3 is TGTGCCAGCTCACCACCGACAGGGATCGTAGCTAATGAAAAACTGTTTTTT. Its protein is CASSPPTGIVANEKLFF.

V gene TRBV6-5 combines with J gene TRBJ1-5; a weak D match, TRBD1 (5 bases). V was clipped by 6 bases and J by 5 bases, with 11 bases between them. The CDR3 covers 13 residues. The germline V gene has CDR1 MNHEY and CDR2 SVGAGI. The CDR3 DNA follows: TGTGCCAGCAGAACCCGGGGGGATCAGCCCCAGCATTTT. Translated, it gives CASRTRGDQPQHF.

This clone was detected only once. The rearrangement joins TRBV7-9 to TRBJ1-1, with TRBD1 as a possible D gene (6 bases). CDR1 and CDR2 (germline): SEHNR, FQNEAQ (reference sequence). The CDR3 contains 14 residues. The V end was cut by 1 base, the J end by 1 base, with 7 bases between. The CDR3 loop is CASSLGTANTEAFF. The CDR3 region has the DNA TGTGCCAGCAGCTTAGGGACAGCGAACACTGAAGCTTTCTTT. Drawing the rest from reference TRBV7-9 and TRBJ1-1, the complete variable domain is DTGVSQNPRHKITKRGQNVTFRCDPISEHNRLYWYRQTLGQGPEFLTYFQNEAQLEKSRLLSDRFSAERPKGSFSTLEIQRTEQGDSAMYLCASSLGTANTEAFFGQGTRLTVV.

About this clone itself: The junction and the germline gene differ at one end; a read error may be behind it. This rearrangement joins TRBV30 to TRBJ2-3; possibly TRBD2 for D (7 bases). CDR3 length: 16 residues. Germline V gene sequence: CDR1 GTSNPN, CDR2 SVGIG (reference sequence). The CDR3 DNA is TGTACCTGGAGGGGCGCTGGCGGGGGCCACACAGATACGCAGTATTTT. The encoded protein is CTWRGAGGGHTDTQYF.

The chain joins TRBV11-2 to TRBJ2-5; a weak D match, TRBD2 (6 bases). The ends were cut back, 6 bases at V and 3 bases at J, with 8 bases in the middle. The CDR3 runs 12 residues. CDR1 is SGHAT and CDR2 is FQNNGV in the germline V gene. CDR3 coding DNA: TGTGCCAGCAGTGTAGCGGAAGAGACCCAGTACTTC. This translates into CASSVAEETQYF.

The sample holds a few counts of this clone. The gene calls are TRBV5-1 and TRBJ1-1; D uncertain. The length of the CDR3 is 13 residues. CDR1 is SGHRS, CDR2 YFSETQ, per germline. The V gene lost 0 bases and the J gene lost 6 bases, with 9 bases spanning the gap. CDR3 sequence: CASSLGYYSEAFF. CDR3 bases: TGCGCCAGCAGCTTGGGTTATTACTCTGAAGCTTTCTTT.

The CDR3 DNA follows: TGTGCCAGCAGCTCACTAGCGGGGGGGCTGAATGAGCAGTTCTTC. Protein sequence: CASSSLAGGLNEQFF. The chain combines TRBV11-3 with TRBJ2-1, with 13 bases lining up with TRBD2. Germline trimming cut 4 bases from V and 7 bases from J; bases unmatched to any gene: 4. Germline CDR1 reads SGHNT; CDR2 reads YENEEA. This CDR3 spans 15 amino acids.

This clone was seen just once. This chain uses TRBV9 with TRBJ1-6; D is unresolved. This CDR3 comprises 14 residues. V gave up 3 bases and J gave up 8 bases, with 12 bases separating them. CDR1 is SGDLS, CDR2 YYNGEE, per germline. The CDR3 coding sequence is TGTGCCAGCAGCGCCCGGGAACTTGATTCACCCCTCCACTTT. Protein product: CASSARELDSPLHF.

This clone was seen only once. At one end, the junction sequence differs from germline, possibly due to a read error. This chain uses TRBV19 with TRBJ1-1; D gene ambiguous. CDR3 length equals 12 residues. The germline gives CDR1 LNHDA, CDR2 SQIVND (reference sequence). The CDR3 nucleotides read TGTGCCAGTAGTATAGATCGAAGCCTACGATCCTTT. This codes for CASSIDRSLRSF.